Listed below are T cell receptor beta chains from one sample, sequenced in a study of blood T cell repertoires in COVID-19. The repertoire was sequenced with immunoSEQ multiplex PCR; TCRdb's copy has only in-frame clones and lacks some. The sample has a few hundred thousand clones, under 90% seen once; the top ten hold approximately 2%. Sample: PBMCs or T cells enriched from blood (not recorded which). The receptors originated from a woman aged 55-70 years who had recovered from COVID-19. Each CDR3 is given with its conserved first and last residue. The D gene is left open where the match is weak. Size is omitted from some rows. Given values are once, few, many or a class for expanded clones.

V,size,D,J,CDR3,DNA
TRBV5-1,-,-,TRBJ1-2,CASSFAGQTSNYGYTF,TGCGCCAGCAGCTTCGCCGGACAGACTTCTAACTATGGCTACACCTTC
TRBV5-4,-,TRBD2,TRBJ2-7,CASSLAGSAGAYEQYF,TGTGCCAGCAGCTTGGCCGGTAGCGCGGGAGCCTACGAGCAGTACTTC
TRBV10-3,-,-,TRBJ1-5,CAISEVGESNQPQHF,TGTGCCATCAGTGAGGTCGGTGAGAGCAATCAGCCCCAGCATTTT
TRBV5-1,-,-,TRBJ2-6,CASSLGRGQAGANVLTF,TGCGCCAGCAGCTTGGGGAGGGGGCAGGCTGGGGCCAACGTCCTGACTTTC
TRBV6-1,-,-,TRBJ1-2,CASSDQKGPPIYGYTF,TGTGCCAGCAGTGATCAAAAGGGGCCACCTATCTATGGCTACACCTTC
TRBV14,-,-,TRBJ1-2,CASSGQLYGYTF,TGTGCCAGCAGCGGGCAGCTCTATGGCTACACCTTC
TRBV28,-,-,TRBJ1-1,CASSLWRRSEAFF,TGTGCCAGCAGTTTATGGCGGAGGTCTGAAGCTTTCTTT
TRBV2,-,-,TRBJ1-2,CASSDSTNYGYTF,TGTGCCAGCAGTGATTCAACAAACTATGGCTACACCTTC
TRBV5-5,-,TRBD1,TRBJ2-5,CASSGTGGPETQYF,TGTGCCAGCAGCGGAACAGGGGGCCCAGAGACCCAGTACTTC
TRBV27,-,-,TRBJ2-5,CASSLLPPRYQETQYF,TGTGCCAGCAGTTTGTTGCCACCGCGATACCAAGAGACCCAGTACTTC
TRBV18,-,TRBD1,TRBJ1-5,CASSTGQGYGQPQHF,TGTGCCAGCTCAACGGGACAGGGTTACGGTCAGCCCCAGCATTTT
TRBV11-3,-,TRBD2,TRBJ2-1,CASSGLAGANEQFF,TGTGCCAGCAGCGGACTAGCGGGAGCTAATGAGCAGTTCTTC
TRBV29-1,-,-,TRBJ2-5,CSAGWTVQETQYF,TGCAGCGCCGGATGGACAGTACAAGAGACCCAGTACTTC
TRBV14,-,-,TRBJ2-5,CASSQEEQRQETQYF,TGTGCCAGCAGCCAAGAGGAACAGCGGCAAGAGACCCAGTACTTC
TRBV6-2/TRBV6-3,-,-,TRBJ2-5,CASSGHREDQETQYF,TGTGCCAGCAGTGGTCACAGGGAAGACCAAGAGACCCAGTACTTC
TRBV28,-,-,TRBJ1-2,CASSLSGLAGYTF,TGTGCCAGCAGTTTATCGGGTCTAGCTGGCTACACCTTC
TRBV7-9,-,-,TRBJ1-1,CASSLNAGTEAFF,TGTGCCAGCAGCTTAAACGCGGGAACTGAAGCTTTCTTT
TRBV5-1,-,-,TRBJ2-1,CASSLRPSGGNEQFF,TGCGCCAGCAGCTTGCGGCCCTCCGGAGGCAATGAGCAGTTCTTC
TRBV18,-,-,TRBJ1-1,CASSPRGPGTEAFF,TGTGCCAGCTCACCCAGGGGTCCTGGGACTGAAGCTTTCTTT
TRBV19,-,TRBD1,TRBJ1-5,CASSETGVQPQHF,TGTGCCAGTAGTGAAACAGGGGTTCAGCCCCAGCATTTT
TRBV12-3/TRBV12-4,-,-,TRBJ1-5,CASKGSANQPQHF,TGTGCCAGCAAAGGAAGCGCCAATCAGCCCCAGCATTTT
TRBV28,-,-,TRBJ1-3,CASSVNWALSGNTIYF,TGTGCCAGCAGTGTTAATTGGGCCCTCTCTGGAAACACCATATATTTT
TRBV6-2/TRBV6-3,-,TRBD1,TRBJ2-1,CASSWGQGYNEQFF,TGTGCCAGCAGTTGGGGACAGGGCTACAATGAGCAGTTCTTC
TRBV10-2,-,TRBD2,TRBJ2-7,CASSGWDASGDTYEQYF,TGCGCCAGCAGTGGGTGGGATGCTAGCGGGGATACCTACGAGCAGTACTTC
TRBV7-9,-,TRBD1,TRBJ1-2,CATLGPETGVNYGYTF,TGTGCCACCCTAGGGCCCGAAACAGGGGTTAACTATGGCTACACCTTC
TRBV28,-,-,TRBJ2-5,CASSFGGTLSGETQYF,TGTGCCAGCAGTTTCGGAGGGACCCTTTCAGGGGAGACCCAGTACTTC
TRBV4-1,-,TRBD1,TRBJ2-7,CASSHGGQGAVYF,TGCGCCAGCAGCCACGGAGGACAGGGGGCTGTGTACTTC
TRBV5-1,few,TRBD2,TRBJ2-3,CASSSSGLAGVTDTQYF,TGCGCCAGCAGCTCTTCGGGACTAGCGGGAGTCACAGATACGCAGTATTTT
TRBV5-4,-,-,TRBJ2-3,CAYRLEGTDTQYF,TGTGCCTATCGACTGGAGGGCACAGATACGCAGTATTTT
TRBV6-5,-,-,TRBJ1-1,CARPLGGHLNTEAFF,TGTGCCAGGCCGTTAGGCGGACACCTAAACACTGAAGCTTTCTTT
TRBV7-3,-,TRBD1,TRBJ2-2,CASSLYRGPGTGELFF,TGTGCCAGCAGCCTGTACAGGGGGCCTGGCACCGGGGAGCTGTTTTTT
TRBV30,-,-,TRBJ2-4,CAWSTEGNIQYF,TGTGCCTGGAGTACCGAGGGAAACATTCAGTACTTC
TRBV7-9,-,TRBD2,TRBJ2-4,CASSQPSGTGVENIQYF,TGTGCCAGCAGCCAACCTAGCGGGACCGGTGTTGAGAACATTCAGTACTTC
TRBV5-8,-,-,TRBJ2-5,CASRLGGSQETQYF,TGTGCCAGCAGGTTAGGAGGGAGCCAAGAGACCCAGTACTTC
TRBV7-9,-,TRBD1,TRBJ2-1,CASSLLNRGEQFF,TGTGCCAGCAGCTTACTAAACAGGGGGGAGCAGTTCTTC
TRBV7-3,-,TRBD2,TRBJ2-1,CASSSLAGPYNEQFF,TGTGCCAGCAGCTCCCTAGCGGGGCCCTACAATGAGCAGTTCTTC
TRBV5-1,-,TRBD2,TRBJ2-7,CASSPTPPPWTSGMGQYF,TGCGCCAGCAGCCCAACCCCCCCGCCCTGGACTAGCGGGATGGGGCAGTACTTC
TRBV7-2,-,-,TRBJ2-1,CASSFRWQMSGEQFF,TGTGCCAGCAGCTTCCGGTGGCAGATGTCGGGTGAGCAGTTCTTC
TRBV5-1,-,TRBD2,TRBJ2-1,CASSLTSGSYNEQFF,TGCGCCAGCAGCTTGACTAGCGGGAGTTACAATGAGCAGTTCTTC
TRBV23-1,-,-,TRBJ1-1,CASRTGKGTEAFF,TGCGCCAGCAGAACAGGGAAAGGCACTGAAGCTTTCTTT
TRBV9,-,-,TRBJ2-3,CASSTSSDGIFATQYF,TGTGCCAGCAGCACCTCCAGCGATGGAATATTCGCTACGCAGTATTTT
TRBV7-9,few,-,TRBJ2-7,CASSSHSTSHYEQYF,TGTGCCAGCAGCTCACATAGCACCTCCCACTACGAGCAGTACTTC
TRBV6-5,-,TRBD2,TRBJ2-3,CASSYNSGGAMGTQYF,TGTGCCAGCAGTTACAATAGCGGGGGGGCCATGGGGACGCAGTATTTT
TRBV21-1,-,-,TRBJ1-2,CASSKSGTLGGYGYTF,TGTGCCAGCAGCAAATCGGGAACCCTAGGCGGCTATGGCTACACCTTC
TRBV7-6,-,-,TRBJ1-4,CASSPPGGPGEKLFF,TGTGCCAGCAGCCCGCCCGGGGGGCCAGGCGAAAAACTGTTTTTT
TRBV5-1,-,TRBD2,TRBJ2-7,CASSLVVAGGAREQYF,TGCGCCAGCAGCTTGGTGGTCGCGGGAGGTGCCCGCGAGCAGTACTTC
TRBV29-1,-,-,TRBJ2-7,CSVQTSSYEQYF,TGCAGCGTCCAGACTAGCTCCTACGAGCAGTACTTC
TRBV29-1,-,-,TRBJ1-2,CSVAGTYELYGYTF,TGCAGCGTGGCGGGCACCTACGAGTTGTATGGCTACACCTTC
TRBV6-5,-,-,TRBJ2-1,CASSYDQGRWVEQFF,TGTGCCAGCAGTTACGATCAGGGGCGTTGGGTTGAGCAGTTCTTC
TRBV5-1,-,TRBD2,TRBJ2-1,CASSKGLAGGPDEQFF,TGCGCCAGCAGCAAAGGACTAGCGGGAGGGCCCGATGAGCAGTTCTTC
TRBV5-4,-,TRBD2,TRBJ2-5,CATSMAGGFQETQYF,TGTGCCACCTCTATGGCGGGAGGGTTCCAAGAGACCCAGTACTTC
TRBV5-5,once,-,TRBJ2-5,CASSSYPGETQYF,TGTGCCAGCAGCTCGTACCCGGGGGAGACCCAGTACTTC
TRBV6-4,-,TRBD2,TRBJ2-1,CASSLSGTNYNEQFF,TGTGCCAGCAGTCTTAGCGGGACAAACTACAATGAGCAGTTCTTC
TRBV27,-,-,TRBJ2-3,CASTRERGTDTQYF,TGTGCCAGCACGAGGGAAAGGGGCACAGATACGCAGTATTTT